A selection of T cell receptor beta chains follows, all from one sample in a study of blood T cell repertoires in COVID-19. TCRdb's copy holds only in-frame clones and misses some; the assay was immunoSEQ multiplex PCR. The data contain 45,000 or so clones, roughly 82% of them singletons. The sequenced sample was peripheral blood. These receptors originate from a woman aged 55-70 years with acute or convalescent COVID-19. The conserved cysteine and the conserved F or W are not part of the CDR3 here. The D gene is left open where the match is weak. A clone size is listed for some rows: how often the clone was seen (once, few, many), or a class if it is expanded.

size	D	V	CDR3
.	.	TRBV2	ASRPVLSGNTIY
few	.	TRBV19	ASSMVVRVERTGELF
.	.	TRBV6-6	ASTDSNEQF
.	TRBD1	TRBV15	ATSTGQGDTGELF
.	.	TRBV21-1	ARVKGTAYEQY
.	.	TRBV27	ARNRTANVEGYT
.	TRBD2	TRBV5-4	ASSRSGRRTDTQY
.	.	TRBV24-1	ATSDLRQVPNYGYT
.	.	TRBV28	ASTFRLAGYEQY
.	TRBD2	TRBV3-1/TRBV3-2	ASSQSLAGGPETQY
.	.	TRBV4-2	ASSQDIPSLSYNEQF
once	.	TRBV6-5	ASKPGGKDYEQY
.	.	TRBV2	ARNRDFNYGYT
.	TRBD2	TRBV2	ASRDFKREGSYNEQF
once	.	TRBV6-5	ASSYSYNTGRAEAF
.	TRBD2	TRBV4-1	ASSQHSGSAGIQY
.	.	TRBV6-5	ASSSAGFRGTEAF
.	.	TRBV25-1	ASRGAGNQPQH
.	TRBD1	TRBV29-1	SVADRGHQPQH
.	.	TRBV5-1	ASSLDSPPGELF
.	.	TRBV7-8	ASSLALGRTDEQY
.	TRBD1	TRBV4-1	ASSPTRQGTEKLF
.	.	TRBV5-4	ASRPREGTEAF
few	.	TRBV7-2	ASSLEGVPGGNTIY
.	.	TRBV6-1	ASSEPGVTQPQH
.	.	TRBV12-3/TRBV12-4	ASSPGSRETQY
.	TRBD2	TRBV6-5	ASSWDSGVDGELF
.	TRBD1	TRBV2	ASSEVQGQGLSQPQH
.	TRBD1	TRBV18	ASVRDRGANIQY
.	TRBD1	TRBV4-1	ASSDHGTVQETQY
.	.	TRBV6-5	ASSSLAGSLYYGYT
.	.	TRBV13	ASSLDREGGSPLH
.	TRBD1	TRBV6-5	ASALDRFEGYT
.	.	TRBV18	ASSLGQNEKLF
.	.	TRBV30	AWIMRGGYGYT
.	TRBD2	TRBV7-2	ASSLAAGVGETQY
.	TRBD1	TRBV2	ASSYKQGANNGYT
.	.	TRBV7-2	ASTQRNEKLF
.	.	TRBV28	ASSFGRRIQPQH
few	TRBD1	TRBV11-1	ASSIGTVRQPQH